This T cell receptor beta chain was recorded in a study of T cell changes during pregnancy in multiple sclerosis. Here immunoSEQ multiplex PCR was the method, and the copy in TCRdb shows in-frame clones only, minus some. The data show tens of thousands of clones, 80% to 95% seen once. The length of the CDR3 is 16 residues. The sequence came from a female donor in good health, enrolled as a control in a pregnancy study. The V gene is TRBV21-1, the J gene TRBJ2-3; no DNA check was done on the table's D call, TRBD2. TRBV21-1 is a pseudogene. The sample was peripheral blood, taken in the first trimester of pregnancy. The DNA of the CDR3 is TGTGCCAGCAGCCCGACTAGCGGGAGTGGCACAGATACGCAGTATTTT. Its protein product is CASSPTSGSGTDTQYF.